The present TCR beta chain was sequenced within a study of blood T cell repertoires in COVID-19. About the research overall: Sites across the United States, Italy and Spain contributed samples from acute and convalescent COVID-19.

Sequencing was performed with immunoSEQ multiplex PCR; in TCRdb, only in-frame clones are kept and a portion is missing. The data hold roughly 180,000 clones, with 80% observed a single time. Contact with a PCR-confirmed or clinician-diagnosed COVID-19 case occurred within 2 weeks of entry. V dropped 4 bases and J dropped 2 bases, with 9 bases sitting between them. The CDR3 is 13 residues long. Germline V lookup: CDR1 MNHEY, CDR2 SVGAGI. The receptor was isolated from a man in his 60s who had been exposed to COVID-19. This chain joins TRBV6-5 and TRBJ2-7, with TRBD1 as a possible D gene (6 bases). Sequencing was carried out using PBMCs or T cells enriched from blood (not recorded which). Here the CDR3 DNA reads TGTGCCAGCAGTTGGGACAAAACCTACGAGCAGTACTTC. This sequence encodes CASSWDKTYEQYF.